The text below deals with one TCR beta chain. In the source study's methods: Nucleated cell number was recorded as an estimate derived from reference gene primer amplification. Data came from immunoSEQ multiplex PCR; TCRdb stores just in-frame clones and leaves some out. The V and J calls and clone size are taken from that table; D and trimming were inferred from the DNA. The sample lists tens of thousands of clones; roughly 83% were seen once. This sample was included in a study of blood T cell repertoires in COVID-19. About the research overall: Sites in the United States, Italy and Spain provided acute and convalescent COVID-19 samples.

The V segment lost 5 bases and the J segment 1 base; nucleotides outside the gene matches: 9. The CDR3 is 16 residues long. Germline CDR1 reads SGHTA; CDR2 reads FQGTGA. The sequence was obtained from a man aged 65 to 79 with acute or convalescent COVID-19. Input material: peripheral blood. The chain uses TRBV7-3 and TRBJ2-5; 8 bases map to TRBD2. The CDR3, as DNA: TGTGCCAGCAGCCCACGAGAGCGGGGGTTCCAAGAGACCCAGTACTTC. As protein: CASSPRERGFQETQYF.